The 8 T cell receptor beta chains below all came from one sample that was sequenced in a study of control samples from healthy donors and cancer patients. Measured with immunoSEQ multiplex PCR; TCRdb has only the in-frame clones, and not every one. The sample lists more than 150,000 clones, over 85% seen once, with more than 1.4% in the top ten. Specimen: blood. Source of these receptors: a man between 18 and 35 years old in good health.

This chain joins TRBV18 and TRBJ1-1; no clear D gene. Per the germline V gene, CDR1 is KGHSH and CDR2 is LQKENI. Trimming left V 3 bases short and J 0 bases short, with 11 bases between. The CDR3 covers 15 residues. This CDR3 is CASSPNSDMNTEAFF. The CDR3 DNA reads TGTGCCAGCTCACCTAATTCGGATATGAACACTGAAGCTTTCTTT.

The chain links TRBV6-4 to TRBJ1-2; 7 bases are shared with TRBD1. The CDR3 spans 15 residues. CDR1 and CDR2 from the germline V gene are MRHNA and SNTAGT. Trimming took 3 bases from V and 7 from J; bases not matched to a gene: 11. DNA of the CDR3: TGTGCCAGCAGTGATTCCACCCGAGGGACAGTTGGCTACACCTTC. The encoded protein is CASSDSTRGTVGYTF.

The chain joins TRBV6-1 to TRBJ1-2; D gene unclear. Looked up from germline, CDR1 is MNHNS and CDR2 is SASEGT. CDR3 size: 16 residues. V was clipped by 2 bases and J by 2 bases, with 15 bases between them. The CDR3: CASSERLSGPNYGYTF. In DNA form, the CDR3 reads TGTGCCAGCAGTGAAAGGTTATCGGGCCCCAACTATGGCTACACCTTC.

The chain uses TRBV12-3 or TRBV12-4 and TRBJ1-1; D uncertain. V lost 3 bases, J lost 8 bases, and 13 bases lay in between. The CDR3 runs 13 residues. CDR3 bases: TGTGCCAGCAGTTTGGTCAGCGGGAAAGAAGCTTTCTTT. Translation: CASSLVSGKEAFF.

This chain links TRBV29-1 with TRBJ2-7, with a possible D match to TRBD1 (6 bases). CDR3 size: 11 residues. Trimming left V 6 bases short and J 1 base short, with 7 bases between. The germline gives CDR1 SQVTM, CDR2 ANQGSEA. CDR3 sequence reads: CSVRGSYEQYF. The CDR3 DNA is TGCAGCGTCAGGGGTTCCTACGAGCAGTACTTC.

This clone was counted once. V gene TRBV6-6 combines with J gene TRBJ1-1; 7 bases are a match to TRBD1. The CDR3 spans 13 residues. The germline CDR1 and CDR2 sequences are MNHNY and SVGAGI (reference sequence). Losses at the gene ends were 6 bases for V and 5 bases for J; bases not matched to a gene: 6. CDR3 in amino acids: CASSKQGRTEAFF. In DNA form, the CDR3 reads TGTGCCAGCAGCAAACAGGGGAGGACTGAAGCTTTCTTT.

This clone was seen only once. This chain connects TRBV10-3 to TRBJ2-1; 9 nucleotides align to TRBD2. J lost 2 bases, V lost 3 bases, and 2 bases had no gene match. Germline CDR1 is ENHRY and CDR2 is SYGVKD. The CDR3 contains 15 residues. The CDR3: CAISEGLAPYNEQFF. The CDR3 nucleotides are TGTGCCATCAGTGAAGGACTAGCGCCCTACAATGAGCAGTTCTTC.

This clone has only one observation. CDR3 residues: CASSLQREAQPQHF. CDR3 coding DNA: TGTGCCAGCAGCCTCCAGAGGGAGGCTCAGCCCCAGCATTTT. The gene calls are TRBV6-5 and TRBJ1-5; D uncertain. V lost 6 bases to trimming and J lost 6 bases, with 15 bases between them. Germline-derived CDR1 and CDR2 are MNHEY and SVGAGI. The CDR3 loop spans 14 amino acids.